These T cell receptor beta chains were read from a single sample in a study of blood T cell repertoires in COVID-19. Data came from immunoSEQ multiplex PCR; TCRdb stores just in-frame clones and leaves some out. Among over 60,000 clones listed, 65% to 85% were seen once. The specimen was peripheral blood. The receptors were gathered from a man between 60 and 75 years old with COVID-19, enrolled during active disease. Each CDR3 is given with its conserved first and last residue. The D gene is left open where the match is weak. Clone size is not always given. Where it is, it says once, few, many or a class for expanded clones.

j_gene	v_gene	d_gene	abundance	CDR3aa	CDR3nt
TRBJ1-1	TRBV28	.	.	CASPPVGGRNTEAFF	TGTGCCAGCCCCCCCGTGGGGGGGAGAAACACTGAAGCTTTCTTT
TRBJ2-5	TRBV12-3/TRBV12-4	.	.	CASTIGETQYF	TGTGCCAGCACTATCGGGGAGACCCAGTACTTC
TRBJ2-3	TRBV5-4	.	.	CASRPGTQDTQYF	TGTGCCAGCAGGCCCGGGACACAGGATACGCAGTATTTT
TRBJ2-7	TRBV5-1	TRBD1	.	CASSVGQGFSYEQYF	TGCGCCAGCAGCGTGGGACAGGGGTTCTCCTACGAGCAGTACTTC
TRBJ2-3	TRBV5-1	.	.	CASSLGVFEGTDTQYF	TGCGCCAGCAGCTTGGGGGTTTTCGAGGGAACAGATACGCAGTATTTT
TRBJ2-7	TRBV6-5	.	few	CASSSKGLSSYEQYF	TGTGCCAGCAGTTCGAAGGGACTTTCCTCCTACGAGCAGTACTTC
TRBJ2-3	TRBV11-2	TRBD1	.	CASSLTGQGYTDTQYF	TGTGCCAGCAGCTTAACGGGACAGGGGTACACAGATACGCAGTATTTT
TRBJ2-2	TRBV3-1/TRBV3-2	TRBD1	few	CATGTGQNAELFF	TGTGCCACCGGGACAGGTCAAAACGCGGAGCTGTTTTTT
TRBJ2-3	TRBV15	.	.	CATSRSSTDTQYF	TGTGCCACCAGTAGGAGCAGCACAGATACGCAGTATTTT
TRBJ2-7	TRBV30	TRBD2	few	CAWTRTSGSSEQYF	TGTGCCTGGACCAGGACTAGCGGGAGTTCCGAGCAGTACTTC
TRBJ2-6	TRBV27	.	.	CASSLGSPGANVLTF	TGTGCCAGCAGTTTAGGGAGCCCTGGGGCCAACGTCCTGACTTTC
TRBJ1-1	TRBV2	.	.	CASYAMGSANTEAFF	TGTGCCAGCTACGCAATGGGCAGTGCAAACACTGAAGCTTTCTTT
TRBJ1-6	TRBV11-2	.	once	CASSWGRGNSPLHF	TGTGCCAGCAGCTGGGGCAGGGGTAATTCACCCCTCCACTTT
TRBJ1-2	TRBV9	.	.	CASSSLGGNYGYTF	TGTGCCAGCAGCTCATTGGGGGGTAACTATGGCTACACCTTC
TRBJ2-3	TRBV2	.	few	CASSAGLNTDTQYF	TGTGCCAGCAGTGCTGGACTAAACACAGATACGCAGTATTTT
TRBJ2-3	TRBV7-9	.	.	CASSLGGWTDTQYF	TGTGCCAGCAGCTTAGGAGGGTGGACAGATACGCAGTATTTT
TRBJ2-7	TRBV10-3	.	.	CAISAPDGGSYEQYF	TGTGCCATCAGTGCTCCTGACGGCGGGTCATACGAGCAGTACTTC
TRBJ2-1	TRBV7-2	TRBD2	.	CASSLLSGGADEQFF	TGTGCCAGCAGCTTACTTAGCGGGGGGGCCGATGAGCAGTTCTTC
TRBJ2-1	TRBV29-1	TRBD2	.	CSVTPEGFLAGGNLVYEQFF	TGCAGCGTGACCCCAGAGGGGTTCCTAGCGGGGGGGAATTTAGTCTATGAGCAGTTCTTC
TRBJ2-7	TRBV28	.	many	CASSLFAEEQYF	TGTGCCAGCAGTTTATTTGCTGAGGAGCAGTACTTC
TRBJ1-6	TRBV7-9	.	.	CASSSQGNSPLHF	TGTGCCAGCAGCTCCCAGGGGAATTCACCCCTCCACTTT
TRBJ1-1	TRBV7-9	.	.	CASSKRSLNTEAFF	TGTGCCAGCAGCAAACGGAGTCTGAACACTGAAGCTTTCTTT
TRBJ1-1	TRBV29-1	.	.	CSVEGRGRGEAFF	TGCAGCGTTGAAGGAAGAGGGCGGGGTGAAGCTTTCTTT
TRBJ2-5	TRBV3-1/TRBV3-2	.	few	CASSLLSGQETQYF	TGTGCCAGCAGCCTACTAAGCGGCCAAGAGACCCAGTACTTC
TRBJ1-2	TRBV4-1	.	.	CASSQETTGEYGYTF	TGCGCCAGCAGCCAAGAAACCACAGGCGAATATGGCTACACCTTC
TRBJ1-1	TRBV30	TRBD1	.	CAWRPGDRGTEAFF	TGTGCCTGGAGACCTGGGGACAGGGGGACTGAAGCTTTCTTT
TRBJ1-4	TRBV11-2	.	few	CASSQLGGVNEKLFF	TGTGCCAGCAGCCAACTGGGAGGGGTTAATGAAAAACTGTTTTTT
TRBJ1-4	TRBV7-9	TRBD1	.	CASLDTGANEKLFF	TGTGCCAGCCTAGATACAGGGGCTAATGAAAAACTGTTTTTT
TRBJ1-1	TRBV13	.	.	CASSSYGGNTEAFF	TGTGCCAGCAGCTCCTACGGAGGGAACACTGAAGCTTTCTTT
TRBJ2-3	TRBV28	TRBD2	.	CASAGTSADTQYF	TGTGCCAGCGCCGGGACTAGCGCAGATACGCAGTATTTT
TRBJ2-3	TRBV19	TRBD1	.	CASHYGTGGKDTQYF	TGTGCCAGTCACTACGGGACAGGGGGCAAAGATACGCAGTATTTT
TRBJ2-1	TRBV5-1	TRBD1	.	CASSPGTGDSNEQFF	TGCGCCAGCAGCCCTGGGACAGGGGATTCTAATGAGCAGTTCTTC
TRBJ2-2	TRBV6-5	TRBD1	.	CASSAGTVTGELFF	TGTGCCAGCAGCGCCGGGACAGTCACCGGGGAGCTGTTTTTT
TRBJ2-3	TRBV27	TRBD2	few	CASSTARGGTDTQYF	TGTGCCAGCAGTACAGCACGGGGGGGCACAGATACGCAGTATTTT
TRBJ2-3	TRBV4-1	.	few	CASSQNLRDTDTQYF	TGCGCCAGCAGCCAGAACCTCAGGGACACAGATACGCAGTATTTT
TRBJ2-7	TRBV7-9	.	.	CASSPFPASSGSYEQYF	TGTGCCAGCAGCCCCTTCCCGGCCTCAAGCGGCTCTTACGAGCAGTACTTC
TRBJ2-3	TRBV29-1	.	.	CSVGRDEDTQYF	TGCAGCGTTGGGAGGGATGAAGATACGCAGTATTTT
TRBJ2-3	TRBV30	.	.	CAWSVQSRGDTQYF	TGTGCCTGGAGTGTTCAATCACGGGGGGATACGCAGTATTTT
TRBJ1-1	TRBV4-1	.	few	CASSPSGQSPTEAFF	TGCGCCAGCAGCCCCAGTGGGCAGTCTCCAACTGAAGCTTTCTTT
TRBJ1-6	TRBV5-6	TRBD1	.	CASSFDRAVLNSPLHF	TGTGCCAGCAGCTTCGACAGGGCAGTTTTGAATTCACCCCTCCACTTT
TRBJ2-7	TRBV4-1	TRBD1	.	CASSQEGTATKQYF	TGCGCCAGCAGCCAAGAGGGGACAGCTACGAAACAGTACTTC
TRBJ2-1	TRBV28	.	.	CASRSAAGSNEQFF	TGTGCCAGCAGGTCGGCGGCGGGGTCCAATGAGCAGTTCTTC
TRBJ1-2	TRBV7-9	TRBD1	few	CASSTGTGWNGYTF	TGTGCCAGCAGCACCGGGACAGGGTGGAATGGCTACACCTTC
TRBJ2-3	TRBV27	.	.	CASSLPRQTDTQYF	TGTGCCAGCAGTCTCCCCAGACAGACAGATACGCAGTATTTT
TRBJ2-5	TRBV7-2	.	.	CASSLGRFGSLQETQYF	TGTGCCAGCAGCCTGGGGCGGTTCGGGAGTCTCCAAGAGACCCAGTACTTC
TRBJ1-2	TRBV15	TRBD1	.	CATSRDPNFPGQGQNYGYTF	TGTGCCACCAGCAGAGATCCTAATTTTCCGGGACAGGGCCAGAACTATGGCTACACCTTC
TRBJ2-3	TRBV7-3	.	few	CASSLGRSPTDTQYF	TGTGCCAGCAGCTTAGGGAGAAGCCCCACAGATACGCAGTATTTT
TRBJ2-2	TRBV11-2	.	few	CASSLDPLRADAGELFF	TGTGCCAGCAGCTTAGACCCCCTGAGGGCTGACGCCGGGGAGCTGTTTTTT
TRBJ1-6	TRBV5-1	.	.	CASTSDNRVNSPLHF	TGCGCCAGCACATCCGATAACAGGGTCAATTCACCCCTCCACTTT
TRBJ2-2	TRBV7-7	TRBD1	.	CASSPRDRGNTGELFF	TGTGCCAGCAGCCCTCGGGACAGGGGGAACACCGGGGAGCTGTTTTTT
TRBJ2-3	TRBV24-1	TRBD2	.	CATSDSQRGNTDTQYF	TGTGCCACCAGTGATAGCCAGCGGGGGAACACAGATACGCAGTATTTT
TRBJ2-5	TRBV7-6	TRBD2	.	CASSAPGLAGTETQYF	TGTGCCAGCAGCGCCCCGGGACTAGCGGGGACGGAGACCCAGTACTTC
TRBJ1-1	TRBV12-5	.	.	CASGSGLPGQTEAFF	TGTGCTAGTGGTTCCGGGCTCCCTGGACAGACTGAAGCTTTCTTT
TRBJ2-1	TRBV4-2	TRBD2	.	CASSQGPTSGGNEQFF	TGTGCCAGCAGCCAAGGTCCGACTAGCGGGGGGAATGAGCAGTTCTTC
TRBJ1-5	TRBV5-5	TRBD1	.	CASSLGGTGVHQPQHF	TGTGCCAGCAGCTTGGGGGGGACAGGGGTCCATCAGCCCCAGCATTTT